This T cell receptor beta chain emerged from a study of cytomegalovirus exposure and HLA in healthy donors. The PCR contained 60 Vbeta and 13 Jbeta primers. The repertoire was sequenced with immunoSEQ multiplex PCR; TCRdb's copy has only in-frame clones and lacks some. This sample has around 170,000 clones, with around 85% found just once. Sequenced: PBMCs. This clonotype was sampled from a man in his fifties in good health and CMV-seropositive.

The CDR3 protein is CASSSSGGAREVDEQYF. In nucleotides, the CDR3 is TGTGCCAGTAGTTCCTCTGGTGGGGCGCGGGAGGTGGACGAGCAGTACTTC. The V gene is TRBV19, the J gene TRBJ2-7; 8 bases match TRBD2. This CDR3 is 17 amino acids long. Germline V gives CDR1 LNHDA, CDR2 SQIVND (reference sequence). V trimming: 5 bases; J trimming: 5 bases; junction bases outside the gene matches: 17.